The 28 T cell receptor beta chains reported below all come from one sample, sequenced in a study of response to subunit inactivated influenza vaccine. TCRdb reanalysed the RT-PCR reads using MiXCR and keeps one entry per CDR3 protein. The sample holds about 190,000 distinct CDR3 sequences, roughly an eighth seen once. Sequencing was performed on CD8+ T cells sorted from PBMCs, taken approximately 5 days after vaccination. Source of these receptors: a man aged 45-60 years who received an inactivated influenza vaccine.

The chain carries TRBV20-1 and TRBJ2-3; the match to TRBD2 covers 13 bases. Germline V lookup: CDR1 DFQATT, CDR2 SNEGSKA (reference sequence). The CDR3 loop spans 17 amino acids. The V and J ends lost 6 bases and 1 base, in that order; junction bases with no gene match: 10. CDR3: CSAKLAGGGEGTDTQYF. In nucleotides, the CDR3 is TGCAGTGCAAAACTAGCGGGAGGGGGAGAGGGCACAGATACGCAGTATTTT.

The rearrangement links TRBV3-1 to TRBJ2-5; 11 bases are shared with TRBD2. Per the germline V gene, CDR1 is LGHDT and CDR2 is YNNKEL (reference sequence). The CDR3 contains 16 residues. V lost 5 bases, J lost 1 base, and 6 bases stayed unmatched. This CDR3 reads CASSYGTSGLQETQYF. CDR3 DNA sequence: TGTGCCAGCAGCTACGGGACTAGCGGACTCCAAGAGACCCAGTACTTC.

This clonotype occurred a few times. The chain has TRBV6-5 and TRBJ2-4, with D perhaps TRBD2 (6 bases). Germline V gene data show CDR1 as MNHEY and CDR2 as SVGAGI. V was shortened by 5 bases and J by 0 bases, with 14 bases between the two germline ends. The CDR3 sequence is 16 residues long. Here the CDR3 DNA reads TGTGCCAGCAGTCACCAGGGAGGACGAGCCAAAAACATTCAGTACTTC. Its translation is CASSHQGGRAKNIQYF.

The chain uses TRBV6-9 and TRBJ2-3; no clear D. V lost 3 bases and J 4 bases, leaving 5 bases between the germline ends. The length of the CDR3 is 12 residues. Looked up from germline, CDR1 is MNHGY and CDR2 is SVAAGI. CDR3 coding DNA: TGTGCCAGCAGTTACGCAGCAGATACGCAGTATTTT. Residues: CASSYAADTQYF.

This clonotype was observed a few times. The V gene is TRBV4-3, the J gene TRBJ2-7; D possibly corresponds to TRBD1 (5 bases). The CDR3 covers 15 residues. V was trimmed by 1 base and J by 4 bases, leaving 14 bases between them. Germline V gives CDR1 LGHNA, CDR2 YSLEER. The CDR3 DNA follows: TGCGCCAGCAGCCAAGGGCAGGGTGGATATTACGAGCAGTACTTC. The encoded protein is CASSQGQGGYYEQYF.

The chain uses TRBV15 and TRBJ1-4; TRBD1 is a possible D gene (6 bases). This CDR3 has 15 residues. CDR1 and CDR2 (germline): LNHNV, YYDKDF (reference sequence). V lost 8 bases, J lost 3 bases, and 16 bases lay in between. The CDR3, as DNA: TGTGCCACCTTCGACAGGTTTTCGGCTAATGAAAAACTGTTTTTT. Its translation: CATFDRFSANEKLFF.

This clonotype has a count of ten or more. The chain joins TRBV28 to TRBJ2-1; D perhaps matches TRBD1 (6 bases). This CDR3 region has 15 residues. Per germline, CDR1 MDHEN and CDR2 SYDVKM. Trimming pared 3 bases from V and 6 bases from J, leaving 15 bases between. In DNA form, the CDR3 reads TGTGCCAGCAGTTTTGTGGCAGGGGTAGGCAATGAGCAGTTCTTC. Translating it yields CASSFVAGVGNEQFF.

This clonotype has a handful of counts. The V call is TRBV4-3, the J call TRBJ2-7, with 9 bases that match TRBD1. The germline V gene encodes CDR1 LGHNA and CDR2 YSLEER. Trimming cost V 1 base and J 6 bases; bases outside gene matches: 10. This CDR3 is built from 16 residues. The CDR3 region is CASSQALPGQGSEQYF. DNA for the CDR3: TGCGCCAGCAGCCAAGCACTTCCGGGACAGGGATCCGAGCAGTACTTC.

This chain joins TRBV13 and TRBJ2-7, with 7 bases fitting TRBD2. Germline CDR1 reads PRHDT; CDR2 reads FYEKMQ (reference sequence). The CDR3 loop spans 17 amino acids. V trimming: 2 bases; J trimming: 3 bases; junction bases outside the gene matches: 13. CDR3 DNA sequence: TGTGCCAGCAGCTTAAGTGTCATAGGGAGCGGGGTCTACGAGCAGTACTTC. Protein sequence: CASSLSVIGSGVYEQYF.

A few counts support this clonotype. The CDR3 sequence is CASRPGQRPYEQYF. The CDR3, as DNA: TGTGCCAGCAGGCCGGGACAGAGACCCTACGAGCAGTACTTC. The chain carries TRBV6-1 and TRBJ2-7, with TRBD1 matching over 7 bases. The length of the CDR3 is 14 residues. With 6 bases clipped from V and 2 bases from J, the junction kept 7 bases outside the gene matches. The germline V gene has CDR1 MNHNS and CDR2 SASEGT.

This chain uses TRBV11-1 with TRBJ2-1; D is possibly TRBD2 (5 bases). The germline V gene encodes CDR1 SGHAT and CDR2 FQDESV (reference sequence). This CDR3 is 18 amino acids long. The V end lost 3 bases, the J end lost 1 base, and 19 bases lay between the germline ends. The CDR3 DNA reads as TGTGCCAGCAGCTTTCCCAGCAATGGAGCGGTTTCCTACAATGAGCAGTTCTTC. Its protein product is CASSFPSNGAVSYNEQFF.

There are many counts of this clonotype. For the CDR3, the DNA is TGCAGCGGGGCGGCGGGTAGGGAGCTCACAGATACGCAGTATTTT. Its translation is CSGAAGRELTDTQYF. The V and J genes are TRBV29-1 and TRBJ2-3; D may be TRBD2 (5 bases). The germline CDR1 and CDR2 sequences are SQVTM and ANQGSEA. V shed 7 bases and J shed 2 bases, with 19 bases lying between them. The CDR3 extends over 15 amino acids.

CDR3 DNA: TGTGCCAGCAGCCAAGTAGCAGGGGTGGCAGATACGCAGTATTTT. This gives the protein CASSQVAGVADTQYF. This chain joins TRBV14 and TRBJ2-3; D is possibly TRBD1 (6 bases). The V gene lost 1 base and the J gene lost 4 bases, with 12 bases spanning the gap. Germline values: CDR1 SGHDN, CDR2 FVKESK. This CDR3 has 15 residues.

There are many counts of this clonotype. The CDR3 is CASSLLGHSYEQYF. CDR3 coding DNA: TGTGCCAGCAGTTTGTTGGGCCATTCCTACGAGCAGTACTTC. This chain joins TRBV27 and TRBJ2-7; D not certain. The V and J ends lost 3 bases and 1 base respectively, with 10 bases between them. CDR3 length: 14 residues. In germline, CDR1 is MNHEY, CDR2 SMNVEV (reference sequence).

This sequence joins TRBV6-5 and TRBJ2-1, with D perhaps TRBD1 (6 bases). The germline gives CDR1 MNHEY, CDR2 SVGAGI. CDR3 length: 14 residues. V gave up 4 bases and J gave up 7 bases, with 14 bases separating them. The CDR3 loop is CASSFGTPRNEQFF. The CDR3 DNA reads TGTGCCAGCAGTTTCGGGACACCCCGGAATGAGCAGTTCTTC.

This clonotype was observed many times. This rearrangement joins TRBV28 to TRBJ2-3; 11 bases match TRBD2. This CDR3 is 17 amino acids long. V gave up 1 base and J gave up 5 bases; unmatched junction bases: 8. Germline CDR1 and CDR2: MDHEN and SYDVKM. This CDR3 is CASSLLGSGRAKDTQYF. The CDR3, as DNA: TGTGCCAGCAGTTTATTAGGTAGCGGGAGGGCCAAAGATACGCAGTATTTT.

This chain uses TRBV6-5 with TRBJ2-7, with 7 bases lining up with TRBD1. This CDR3 is 14 amino acids long. Germline-derived CDR1 and CDR2 are MNHEY and SVGAGI. The V segment lost 4 bases and the J segment 6 bases; nucleotides outside the gene matches: 9. The CDR3 DNA is TGTGCCAGCAGTTCCCTGACAGGGACGGGCGAGCAGTACTTC. The encoded protein is CASSSLTGTGEQYF.

This clonotype has only a few counts. The rearrangement links TRBV3-1 to TRBJ1-2; D is possibly TRBD1 (6 bases). This CDR3 region has 17 residues. V was pared by 3 bases and J by 3 bases, with 20 bases between. CDR1 and CDR2 (germline): LGHDT, YNNKEL (reference sequence). The CDR3 nucleotides are TGTGCCAGCAGCCACGTCTACCGTGGACAGAGCTACTATGGCTACACCTTC. As protein: CASSHVYRGQSYYGYTF.

The sample holds a few counts of this clonotype. The V and J genes are TRBV4-3 and TRBJ1-1, with D unresolved. CDR1 is LGHNA and CDR2 is YSLEER in the germline V gene. V was pared by 0 bases and J by 6 bases, with 14 bases between. CDR3 length: 15 amino acids. CDR3 nucleotides: TGCGCCAGCAGCCAAGATCTGGACGGGGAGGCTGAAGCTTTCTTT. Amino acids: CASSQDLDGEAEAFF.

The rearrangement uses TRBV5-1 and TRBJ2-7; 8 nucleotides match TRBD2. Germline trimming cut 0 bases from V and 1 base from J; bases unmatched to any gene: 6. This CDR3 is built from 16 residues. CDR1 is SGHRS and CDR2 is YFSETQ in the germline V gene. The CDR3 spells CASSLAGGLASYEQYF. The CDR3 DNA reads as TGCGCCAGCAGCTTGGCCGGAGGACTAGCATCCTACGAGCAGTACTTC.

Only a few counts were recorded for this clonotype. The chain couples TRBV2 to TRBJ1-2; D is ambiguous. Deletions cut 9 bases from V and 3 bases from J, with 14 bases between. Germline V gene data show CDR1 as SNHLY and CDR2 as FYNNEI. CDR3 length: 13 amino acids. The CDR3 here is CARRVRHDYGYTF. The CDR3 DNA sequence: TGTGCCAGGAGAGTCAGACACGACTATGGCTACACCTTC.

V and J are TRBV11-2 and TRBJ2-2, with TRBD1 matching over 8 bases. There are 16 residues in the CDR3. The germline gives CDR1 SGHAT, CDR2 FQNNGV. The J segment lost 5 bases and the V segment lost 2 bases, leaving 7 bases of the junction unmatched. CDR3 in amino acids: CASSLTGGYGTGELFF. The CDR3, as DNA: TGTGCCAGCAGCTTAACAGGGGGATATGGGACCGGGGAGCTGTTTTTT.

The chain couples TRBV28 to TRBJ2-3; 7 nucleotides line up with TRBD2. The trim removed 2 bases at V and 1 base at J, leaving 6 bases unmatched. CDR1 and CDR2 (germline): MDHEN, SYDVKM. The length of the CDR3 is 16 residues. The CDR3 nucleotides are TGTGCCAGCAGTTTACTAGCGGAAGGAGGCACAGATACGCAGTATTTT. This codes for CASSLLAEGGTDTQYF.

This clonotype was counted only a few times. V and J are TRBV28 and TRBJ2-3, with a weak D call TRBD1 (5 bases). Germline CDR1 and CDR2: MDHEN and SYDVKM. The CDR3 spans 18 residues. With 6 bases removed from V and 0 bases from J, the gap between germline ends came to 22 bases. CDR3 in DNA: TGTGCCAGCAGCCAGATGCCTCGGATGTCAGGGAGCACAGATACGCAGTATTTT. It encodes CASSQMPRMSGSTDTQYF.

Points on this clonotype: A read error may explain this, as a much larger clone is one base away. V is TRBV18 and J is TRBJ2-5, with D perhaps TRBD1 (5 bases). The germline V gene encodes CDR1 KGHSH and CDR2 LQKENI. V gave up 5 bases and J gave up 4 bases, with 17 bases separating them. CDR3 length: 15 residues. The CDR3 region has the DNA TGTGCCAGCTCATCAGAGACAGATTTTCGAGAGACCCAGTACTTC. It specifies CASSSETDFRETQYF.

This clonotype was detected only a few times. The chain uses TRBV11-2 and TRBJ2-5; D gene unclear. This CDR3 has 12 residues. Trimming removed 5 bases at V and 2 bases at J, with 6 bases between. CDR1 SGHAT and CDR2 FQNNGV come from the germline V gene. The CDR3 reads CASSPEQETQYF. CDR3 in DNA: TGTGCCAGCAGCCCCGAACAAGAGACCCAGTACTTC.

V and J are TRBV4-3 and TRBJ2-2; 10 positions match TRBD2. CDR3 length: 16 residues. The V segment lost 5 bases and the J segment 3 bases; nucleotides outside the gene matches: 6. Germline CDR1 and CDR2: LGHNA and YSLEER. This CDR3 reads CASSYSGRIDTGELFF. As DNA, the CDR3 is TGCGCCAGCAGCTATAGCGGGAGGATCGACACCGGGGAGCTGTTTTTT.

This clonotype has a handful of counts. This rearrangement joins TRBV4-1 to TRBJ2-2, with 9 bases fitting TRBD2. Germline loops: CDR1 MGHRA, CDR2 YSYEKL. This CDR3 contains 16 residues. Unmatched junction bases numbered 8, after V lost 1 base and J lost 8 bases. Here the CDR3 reads CASSQGRSLAGGELFF. Written as DNA, the CDR3 is TGCGCCAGCAGCCAAGGTCGTTCCCTAGCGGGGGGGGAGCTGTTTTTT.